This T cell receptor beta chain was profiled in a study of blood T cells in healthy people across ages. About the study: Template switching captured about one barcoded beta molecule per two T cells. Study findings and constraints: In long-lived donors, naive CD4+ cell counts and diversity exceeded those of aged donors. Calculation of diversity from one million T cells yielded estimates considered to be underestimates.

Combining a sample-barcoded 5' primer with a J-beta primer mix, a second PCR ran for about 7 to 12 cycles. TCRdb ran MiXCR on the 5' RACE reads and lists one entry per CDR3 protein. The table includes 800,000 or so distinct CDR3 sequences, 20% to 30% detected once. Turning to this clonotype: Its antigen is unknown.

This same sample was also taken into another study, of T cells of mothers and their children.

Material for sequencing was blood. The clonotype was recovered from a boy younger than 18 in good health.

CDR3 residues: CSVENSGSYEQYF. CDR3 DNA: TGCAGCGTTGAAAACAGTGGGTCCTACGAGCAGTACTTC. The genes are TRBV29-1 and TRBJ2-7; D gene ambiguous. This CDR3 has 13 residues. V was shortened by 2 bases and J by 1 base, with 9 bases between the two germline ends. In germline, CDR1 is SQVTM, CDR2 ANQGSEA.